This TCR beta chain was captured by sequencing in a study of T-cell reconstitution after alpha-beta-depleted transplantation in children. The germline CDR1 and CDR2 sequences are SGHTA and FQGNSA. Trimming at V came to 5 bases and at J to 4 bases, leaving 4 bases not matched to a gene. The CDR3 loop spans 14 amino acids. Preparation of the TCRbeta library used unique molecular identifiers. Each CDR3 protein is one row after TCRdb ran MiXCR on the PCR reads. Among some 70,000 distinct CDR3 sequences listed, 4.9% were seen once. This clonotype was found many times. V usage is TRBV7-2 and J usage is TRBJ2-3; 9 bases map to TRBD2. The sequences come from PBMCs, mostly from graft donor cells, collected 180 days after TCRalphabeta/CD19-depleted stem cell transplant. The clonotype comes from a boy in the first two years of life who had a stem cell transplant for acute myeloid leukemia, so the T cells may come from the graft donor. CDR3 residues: CASSPGTSPDTQYF. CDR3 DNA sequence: TGTGCCAGCAGCCCCGGGACTAGCCCAGATACGCAGTATTTT.